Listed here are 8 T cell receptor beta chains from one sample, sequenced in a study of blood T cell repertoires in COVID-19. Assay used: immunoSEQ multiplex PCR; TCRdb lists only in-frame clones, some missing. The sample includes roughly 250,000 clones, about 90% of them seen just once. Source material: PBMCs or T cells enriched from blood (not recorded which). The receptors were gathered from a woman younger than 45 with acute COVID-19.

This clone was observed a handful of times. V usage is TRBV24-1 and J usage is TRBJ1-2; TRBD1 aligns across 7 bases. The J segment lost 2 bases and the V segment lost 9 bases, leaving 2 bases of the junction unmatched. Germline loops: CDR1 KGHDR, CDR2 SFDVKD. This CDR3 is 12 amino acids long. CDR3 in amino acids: CATGDRNYGYTF. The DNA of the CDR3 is TGTGCCACCGGGGACAGAAACTATGGCTACACCTTC.

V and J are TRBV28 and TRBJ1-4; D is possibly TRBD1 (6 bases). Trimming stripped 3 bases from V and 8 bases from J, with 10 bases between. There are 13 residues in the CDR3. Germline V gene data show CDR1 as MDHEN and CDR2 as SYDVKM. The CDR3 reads CASSLPGDEKLFF. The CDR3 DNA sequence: TGTGCCAGCAGTTTGCCAGGGGACGAAAAACTGTTTTTT.

CDR3: CASSFSGVQNQPQHF. In nucleotides, the CDR3 is TGTGCCAGCAGCTTTTCAGGGGTGCAAAATCAGCCCCAGCATTTT. V usage is TRBV5-5 and J usage is TRBJ1-5, with a tentative D call TRBD1 (6 bases). CDR1 and CDR2 from the germline V gene are SGHKS and YYEKEE (reference sequence). The ends were cut back, 2 bases at V and 4 bases at J, with 13 bases in the middle. The CDR3 has 15 amino acids.

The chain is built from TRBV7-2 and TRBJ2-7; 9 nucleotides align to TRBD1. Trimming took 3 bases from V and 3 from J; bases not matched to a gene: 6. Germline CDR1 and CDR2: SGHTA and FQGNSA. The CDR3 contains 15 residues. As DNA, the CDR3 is TGTGCCAGCAGCTTTGTTACGGGACAGGGCTACGAGCAGTACTTC. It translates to CASSFVTGQGYEQYF.

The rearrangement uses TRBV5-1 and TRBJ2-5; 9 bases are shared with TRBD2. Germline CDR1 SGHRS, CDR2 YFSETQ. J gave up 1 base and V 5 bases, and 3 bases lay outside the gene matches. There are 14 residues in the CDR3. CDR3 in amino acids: CASRNSGSQETQYF. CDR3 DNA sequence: TGCGCCAGCAGGAATAGCGGGAGCCAAGAGACCCAGTACTTC.

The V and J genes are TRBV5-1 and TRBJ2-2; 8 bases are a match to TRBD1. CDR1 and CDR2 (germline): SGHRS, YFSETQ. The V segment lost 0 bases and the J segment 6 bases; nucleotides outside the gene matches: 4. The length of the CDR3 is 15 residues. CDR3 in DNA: TGCGCCAGCAGCTTGGAGGGCAGGGGGCCCGGGGAGCTGTTTTTT. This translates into CASSLEGRGPGELFF.

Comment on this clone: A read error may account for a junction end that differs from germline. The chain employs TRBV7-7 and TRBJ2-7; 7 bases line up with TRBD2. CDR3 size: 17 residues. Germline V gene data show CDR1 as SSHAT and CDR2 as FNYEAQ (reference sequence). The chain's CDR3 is CASSLLGSAGDYLEQYF. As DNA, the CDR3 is TGTGCTAGCAGCCTACTCGGATCGGCGGGAGATTATCTTGAGCAGTACTTC.

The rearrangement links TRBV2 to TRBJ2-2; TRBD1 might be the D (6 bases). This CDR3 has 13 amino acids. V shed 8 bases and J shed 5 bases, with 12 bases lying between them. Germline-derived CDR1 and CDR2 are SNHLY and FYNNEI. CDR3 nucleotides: TGTGCCAGCGTGGGGGCAAGAACCGGGGAGCTGTTTTTT. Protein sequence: CASVGARTGELFF.